This record looks at one T cell receptor (beta chain) sequence and its context. No cognate antigen has been identified for it. Within one base of it there is no much larger clone, and no base qualities were kept. CDR1 LNHDA and CDR2 SQIVND are derived from the germline V gene (reference sequence). The germline V and J ends show losses of 6 bases and 3 bases respectively, and no gene match explains 11 bases of the junction. From cysteine to phenylalanine, the CDR3 is 16 amino acids long. The CDR3 DNA has 48 bases and is translated from base 1. The donors were healthy, HIV-negative adults who had no recently reported acute infections or vaccinations. Every donor was a Caucasian adult living in Nashville, Tennessee, USA. CD4+ T cells were enriched through magnetic negative selection, after which naive cells were positively selected on CD45RA and the remaining negative fraction served as the memory subset. After blood collection by leukapheresis, PBMCs were isolated using Ficoll-Histopaque density gradient centrifugation and then cryopreserved in the vapor phase of liquid nitrogen. Analytical flow cytometry was used to check the purity and quantity of each magnetically sorted T cell population. Genomic DNA was isolated from each sorted fraction and quantified by UV absorbance on a Nanodrop 2000c.

This sample is part of a study of shared clonotypes between healthy human individuals (dated by TCRdb to 2018 to 2021). With regard to the full study: The cohort comprised two women and a few men aged 18 to 49 years. For each donor, CD4 naive and CD4 memory were each given three plates, CD8 naive was given two plates, and CD8 memory was given one plate. Blood TCR repertoires of a handful of healthy adults were deeply sequenced to estimate repertoire size and the extent of clonotype sharing between individuals. To increase sequencing depth and limit assay-specific biases, different laboratories used diverse techniques to prepare libraries and sequence TCR repertoires. Each donor's leukapheresis produced roughly between about 0.9 and 9.5 billion PBMCs. Broader findings and caveats from the paper: Because the study included a small number of donors, the genetic and exposure-history diversity represented was limited. Based on pairwise subsampling, the degree of clonotype sharing among donors was expected to be affected by sequencing depth. Sampling was limited to blood, and TCR repertoires in tissue likely differ from TCR repertoires in blood. Compared with non-shared clonotypes, the clonotypes found in all four sorted-subset donors had higher generation probabilities. Incomplete sequencing was indicated by rarefaction of sorted-subset datasets, despite the large sequencing depth. Estimated clonotype richness was generally larger for naive than for memory subsets. Across four donors, approximately 5% of naive CD4, approximately 4% of naive CD8, approximately 2.5% of memory CD4, and roughly 0.4% of memory CD8 clonotypes were shared.

TCR CDR3 regions were amplified from genomic DNA by multiplex PCR using the deep immunoSEQ assay. Genomic DNA extracted from each cell subset was distributed evenly over all wells of several immunoSEQ 96-well plates, and each plate served as one replicate. Each replicate PCR for sorted subsets received about 180 ng genomic DNA, equal to roughly 30,000 T cell genomes. Purified libraries were measured with a Qubit 3.0 fluorometer, size-checked on a Bioanalyzer 2100, and measured again with the KAPA Library Quantification kit. Every immunoSEQ 96-well plate was sequenced on a dedicated single-read 150-cycle Illumina NextSeq 550 flow cell. In the authors' own workflow: The immunoSEQ output contained only junctional sequences without quality scores, so filtering could not match that applied to full-length reads. To assign V/J genes and CDR3, sequences were annotated against IMGT germline references using PyIR, a Python wrapper for IgBLAST v1.9. Reads were removed for weak V/J assignments (E-value above 1e-6), missing CDR3, stop codons, out-of-frame junctions, or ambiguous translated residues. A V3J clonotype was defined by an identical inferred V gene, J gene, and CDR3 amino acid sequence. Percentage overlap between repertoires was calculated by dividing the number of shared unique clonotypes by the size of the smaller repertoire. Three approaches were used to assess repertoire richness: RTK rarefaction, the Chao1 estimator, and Recon v2.1 estimates of unobserved clonotypes. Generation probabilities were computed with OLGA for all TCRbeta clonotypes obtained by the gDNA method from several donors. The clones in this table, taken by TCRdb from immuneACCESS, are in-frame only. Not every clone is retained; where verified, under half of the shortfall comes from an unresolved V gene, and the cause of the rest is unknown. The D gene and trimming were derived from the DNA, and the V and J assignments and clone size from that table. Here the sample has around 1.6 million clones; 95% to 99% occur a single time. Approximately 0.45% of the sample lies in the top ten.

Rearrangement joined TRBV19 to TRBJ2-7, with 10 bases in between that match TRBD2. Sequencing was done on a sample of naive CD4+ T cells sorted from blood. According to the study, the label for this sample's cell subset or site signals: CD45RA+ positively selected. The source of this sequence is a young man in good health. CDR3 loop: CASSTPLAGANYEQYF. The nucleotides are TGTGCCAGTAGCACACCCCTAGCGGGAGCCAACTACGAGCAGTACTTC.